This T cell receptor (beta chain) was captured in a study of graft-versus-host responses after intestinal transplantation. Across the whole study: Recipients had transplants, and these were multivisceral, liver-intestinal, or isolated intestinal. Tacrolimus plus steroids were given to all recipients for about three years, preceded by anti-thymocyte globulin induction.

General observations from the study: Among recipient marrow samples, GvH clones were found; some appeared first in ileum or blood. With peak circulating GvH clone levels came an association with early post-transplant HvG declines.

The V and J ends lost 7 bases and 0 bases respectively, with 10 bases between them. This CDR3 contains 14 residues. The germline gives CDR1 SEHNR, CDR2 FQNEAQ (reference sequence). This clone was observed a few times. The antigen is not known. Here immunoSEQ multiplex PCR was the method, and the copy in TCRdb shows in-frame clones only, minus some. The data contain more than 50,000 clones, under 95% of them seen just once; the ten biggest clones take up approximately 2.7%. The rearrangement joins TRBV7-9 to TRBJ1-3; D possibly corresponds to TRBD1 (5 bases). Here the sequenced sample was PBMCs, taken approximately four months after intestinal transplantation. This sequence originates from a human patient who received an intestinal transplant, so some T cells may come from the graft donor. The CDR3 region is CASTRQSSGNTIYF. As DNA, the CDR3 is TGTGCCAGCACCCGACAGTCCTCTGGAAACACCATATATTTT. Based on the CDR3 plus reference TRBV7-9 and TRBJ1-3, the full variable domain is DTGVSQNPRHKITKRGQNVTFRCDPISEHNRLYWYRQTLGQGPEFLTYFQNEAQLEKSRLLSDRFSAERPKGSFSTLEIQRTEQGDSAMYLCASTRQSSGNTIYFGEGSWLTVV.